What follows describes a single TCR beta chain. The repertoire was sequenced with immunoSEQ multiplex PCR; TCRdb's copy has only in-frame clones and lacks some. The sample has roughly 560,000 clones, roughly 74% seen once. The data belong to a study of shared T cell receptors in the human thymus. Germline V lookup: CDR1 MGHRA, CDR2 YSYEKL. J lost 5 bases, V lost 0 bases, and 2 bases had no gene match. The CDR3 is 15 amino acids. This sample also appeared in a second study, on human thymus T cells. Turning to that study: Resections from corrective heart surgery provided thymus tissue.

Sample: thymocytes. This chain uses TRBV4-1 with TRBJ1-4; 8 bases line up with TRBD1. This receptor was obtained from a boy younger than two with a congenital heart defect. DNA for the CDR3: TGCGCCAGCAGCCAAGAGGACAGGGAAAATGAAAAACTGTTTTTT. It yields the protein CASSQEDRENEKLFF.